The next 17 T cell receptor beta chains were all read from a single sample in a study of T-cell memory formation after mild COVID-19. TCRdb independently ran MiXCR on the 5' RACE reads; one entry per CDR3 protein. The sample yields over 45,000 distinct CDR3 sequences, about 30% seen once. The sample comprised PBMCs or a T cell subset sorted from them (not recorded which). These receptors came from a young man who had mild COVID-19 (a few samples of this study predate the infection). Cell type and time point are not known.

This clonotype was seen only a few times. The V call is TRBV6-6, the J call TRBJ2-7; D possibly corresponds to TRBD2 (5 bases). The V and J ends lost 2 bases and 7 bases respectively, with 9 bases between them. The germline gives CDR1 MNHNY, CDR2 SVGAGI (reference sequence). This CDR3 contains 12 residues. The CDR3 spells CASSYESGEQYF. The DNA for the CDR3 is TGTGCCAGCAGTTACGAGTCGGGGGAGCAGTACTTC.

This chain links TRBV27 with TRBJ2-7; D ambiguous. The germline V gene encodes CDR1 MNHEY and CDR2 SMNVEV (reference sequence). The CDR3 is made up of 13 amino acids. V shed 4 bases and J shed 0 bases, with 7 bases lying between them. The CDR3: CASSYAASYEQYF. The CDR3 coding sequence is TGTGCCAGCAGTTACGCGGCCTCCTACGAGCAGTACTTC.

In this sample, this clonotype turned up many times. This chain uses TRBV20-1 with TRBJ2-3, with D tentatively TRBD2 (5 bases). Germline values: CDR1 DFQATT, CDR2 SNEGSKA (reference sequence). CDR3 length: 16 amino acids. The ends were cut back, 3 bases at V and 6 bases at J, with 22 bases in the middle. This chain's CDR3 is CSARGFLANSSDTQYF. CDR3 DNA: TGCAGTGCTAGGGGCTTTCTAGCAAATAGCTCCGATACGCAGTATTTT.

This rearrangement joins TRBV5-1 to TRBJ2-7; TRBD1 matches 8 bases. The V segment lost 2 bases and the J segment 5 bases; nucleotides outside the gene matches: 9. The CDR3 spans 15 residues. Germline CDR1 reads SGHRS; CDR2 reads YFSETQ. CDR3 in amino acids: CASSFRTGLLHEQYF. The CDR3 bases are TGCGCCAGCAGCTTCCGGACAGGGCTTCTCCACGAGCAGTACTTC.

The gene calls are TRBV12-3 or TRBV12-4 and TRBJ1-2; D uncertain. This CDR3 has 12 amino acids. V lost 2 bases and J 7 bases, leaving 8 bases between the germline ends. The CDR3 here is CASSLKGGGYTF. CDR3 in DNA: TGTGCCAGCAGTTTAAAGGGTGGTGGCTACACCTTC.

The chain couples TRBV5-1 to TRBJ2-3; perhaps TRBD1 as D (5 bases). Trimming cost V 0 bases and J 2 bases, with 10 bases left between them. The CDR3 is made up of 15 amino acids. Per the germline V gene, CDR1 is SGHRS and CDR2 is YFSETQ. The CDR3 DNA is TGCGCCAGCAGCTTGGTCAGGGTTCCCACAGATACGCAGTATTTT. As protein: CASSLVRVPTDTQYF.

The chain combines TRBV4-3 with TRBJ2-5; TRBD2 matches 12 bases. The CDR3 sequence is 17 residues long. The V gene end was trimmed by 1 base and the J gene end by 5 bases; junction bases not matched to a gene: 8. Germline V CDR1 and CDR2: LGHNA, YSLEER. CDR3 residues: CASSQVAPSGGAETQYF. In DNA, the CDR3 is TGCGCCAGCAGCCAAGTCGCACCTAGCGGGGGGGCCGAGACCCAGTACTTC.

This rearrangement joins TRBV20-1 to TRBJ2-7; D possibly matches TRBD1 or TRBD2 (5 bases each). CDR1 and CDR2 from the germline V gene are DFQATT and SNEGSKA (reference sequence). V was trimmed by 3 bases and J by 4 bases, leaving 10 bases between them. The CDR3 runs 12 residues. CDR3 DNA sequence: TGCAGTGCTAGTGTCAGGGAGTACGAGCAGTACGTC. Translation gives CSASVREYEQYV.

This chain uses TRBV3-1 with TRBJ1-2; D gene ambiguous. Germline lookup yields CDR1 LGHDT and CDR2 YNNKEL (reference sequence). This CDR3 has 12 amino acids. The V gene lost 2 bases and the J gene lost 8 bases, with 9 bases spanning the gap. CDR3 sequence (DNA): TGTGCCAGCAGCCAAATCGAATACGGCTACACCTTC. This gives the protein CASSQIEYGYTF.

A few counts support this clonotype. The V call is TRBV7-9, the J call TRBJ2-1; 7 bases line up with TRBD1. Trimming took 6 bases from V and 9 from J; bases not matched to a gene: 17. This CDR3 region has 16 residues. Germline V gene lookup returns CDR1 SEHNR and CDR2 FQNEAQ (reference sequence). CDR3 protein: CASRPETGAKASEQFF. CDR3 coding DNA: TGTGCCAGCAGGCCGGAAACAGGGGCGAAAGCCTCTGAGCAGTTCTTC.

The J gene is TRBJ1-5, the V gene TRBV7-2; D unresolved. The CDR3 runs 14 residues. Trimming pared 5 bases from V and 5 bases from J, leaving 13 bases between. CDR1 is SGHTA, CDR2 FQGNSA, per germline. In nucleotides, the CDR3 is TGTGCCAGCAGCCACTTGAGCCATGATCAGCCCCAGCATTTT. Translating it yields CASSHLSHDQPQHF.

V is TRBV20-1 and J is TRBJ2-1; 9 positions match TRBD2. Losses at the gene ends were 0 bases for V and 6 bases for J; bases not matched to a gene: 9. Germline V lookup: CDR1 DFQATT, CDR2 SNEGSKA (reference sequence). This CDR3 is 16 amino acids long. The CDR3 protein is CSARDPGQRGANEQFF. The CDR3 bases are TGCAGTGCTAGAGATCCCGGTCAGCGGGGGGCCAATGAGCAGTTCTTC.

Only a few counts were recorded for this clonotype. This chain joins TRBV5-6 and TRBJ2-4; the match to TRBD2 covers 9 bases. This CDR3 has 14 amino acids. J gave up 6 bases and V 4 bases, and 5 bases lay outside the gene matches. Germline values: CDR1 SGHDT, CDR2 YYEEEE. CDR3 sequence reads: CASSVLAGRNIQYF. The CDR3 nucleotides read TGTGCCAGCAGCGTCCTAGCGGGGCGAAACATTCAGTACTTC.

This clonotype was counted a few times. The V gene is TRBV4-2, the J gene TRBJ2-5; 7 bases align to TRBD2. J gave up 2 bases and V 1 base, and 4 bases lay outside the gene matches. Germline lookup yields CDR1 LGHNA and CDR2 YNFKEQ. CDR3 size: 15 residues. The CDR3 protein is CASSQAERGQETQYF. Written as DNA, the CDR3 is TGTGCCAGCAGCCAAGCAGAGCGGGGACAAGAGACCCAGTACTTC.

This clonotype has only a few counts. CDR3 sequence: CASSLLGGNYNEQFF. The CDR3 DNA follows: TGTGCCAGCAGCTTACTGGGGGGCAACTACAATGAGCAGTTCTTC. V gene TRBV11-1 combines with J gene TRBJ2-1; D assignment may be TRBD1 or TRBD2 (6 bases each). Deletions cut 2 bases from V and 3 bases from J, with 11 bases between. The germline V gene encodes CDR1 SGHAT and CDR2 FQDESV (reference sequence). CDR3 length: 15 residues.

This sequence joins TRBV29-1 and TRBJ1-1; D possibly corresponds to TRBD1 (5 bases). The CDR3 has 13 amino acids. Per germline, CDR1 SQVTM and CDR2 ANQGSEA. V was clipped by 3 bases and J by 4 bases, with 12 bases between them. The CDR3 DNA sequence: TGCAGCGTTGACGGGGGAGAAGGCACTGAAGCTTTCTTT. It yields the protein CSVDGGEGTEAFF.

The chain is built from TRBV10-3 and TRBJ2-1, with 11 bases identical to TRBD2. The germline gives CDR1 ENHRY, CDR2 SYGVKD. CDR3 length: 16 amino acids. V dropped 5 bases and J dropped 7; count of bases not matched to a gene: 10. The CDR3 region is CAISTPSGGPANEQFF. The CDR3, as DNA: TGTGCCATCAGTACGCCTAGCGGGGGGCCCGCTAATGAGCAGTTCTTC.